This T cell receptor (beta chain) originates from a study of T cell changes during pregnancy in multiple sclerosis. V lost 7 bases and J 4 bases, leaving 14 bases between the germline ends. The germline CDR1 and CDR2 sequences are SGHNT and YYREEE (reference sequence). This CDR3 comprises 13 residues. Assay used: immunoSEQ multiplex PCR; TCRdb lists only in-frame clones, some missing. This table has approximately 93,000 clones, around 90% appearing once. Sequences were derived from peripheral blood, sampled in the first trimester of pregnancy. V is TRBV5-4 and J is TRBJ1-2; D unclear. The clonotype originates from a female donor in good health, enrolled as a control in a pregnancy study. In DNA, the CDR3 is TGTGCCAGCGGCAGACCAGACTCCTATGGCTACACCTTC. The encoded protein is CASGRPDSYGYTF.